This T cell receptor beta chain was retrieved from a study of T cell responses to AZD1222 COVID-19 vaccine. Per germline, CDR1 MDHEN and CDR2 SYDVKM. V was pared by 2 bases and J by 8 bases, with 6 bases between. The CDR3 is made up of 11 amino acids. The assay was immunoSEQ multiplex PCR, and TCRdb's table has in-frame clones only and misses some. The sample consists of some 200,000 clones, 85% to 95% of them appearing once. This TCR was recovered from an adult in good health. The gene calls are TRBV28 and TRBJ1-2; perhaps TRBD1 as D (6 bases). The specimen comprised peripheral blood, sampled on day 0 of MenACWY control vaccination. The CDR3 DNA reads TGTGCCAGCAGTTTAAGGGGGGGCTACACCTTC. It codes for CASSLRGGYTF.